The rows below give T cell receptor beta chains drawn from one sample of a study of blood T cell repertoires in COVID-19. Clones were read by immunoSEQ multiplex PCR, and TCRdb kept only the in-frame ones, dropping some. The sample includes a few hundred thousand clones, 85% of them seen just once. The specimen sequenced was peripheral blood. The source is a young woman with acute or convalescent COVID-19. The CDR3 runs from the conserved cysteine through the conserved F or W. Clone size is given for some rows only: seen once, a few or many times, or a class if the clone is expanded.

NA,TRBV12-5,TRBJ2-5,CASGLGGQSGAQYF
NA,TRBV12-3/TRBV12-4,TRBJ2-5,CASSFYSKETQYF
NA,TRBV7-3,TRBJ1-2,CASSLLQGESYTF
NA,TRBV14,TRBJ1-2,CASSGGGTALDSGYTF
NA,TRBV19,TRBJ2-4,CASSIQQAKNIQYF
few,TRBV5-1,TRBJ1-1,CASTGGTEAFF
NA,TRBV5-6,TRBJ2-3,CASSSSGTASTDTQYF
few,TRBV27,TRBJ2-1,CASSLFADSYNEQFF
NA,TRBV27,TRBJ1-5,CASSWSVDQPQHF
once,TRBV10-1,TRBJ2-5,CASSENRPQETQYF
NA,TRBV5-1,TRBJ2-6,CASEPGSGANVLTF
NA,TRBV12-5,TRBJ1-2,CASGRTGQGATHTF
NA,TRBV28,TRBJ1-3,CASRTGNSGGNTIYF
NA,TRBV2,TRBJ1-2,CASSETGGTGGYTF
NA,TRBV6-5,TRBJ2-7,CASSYLGQTYEQYF
NA,TRBV28,TRBJ2-7,CASSVGDGLAGARYEQYF
NA,TRBV6-5,TRBJ2-5,CASSYAVKQETQYF
NA,TRBV28,TRBJ1-5,CASSFAPTVSNQPQHF
few,TRBV25-1,TRBJ1-4,CASRRDRFEKLFF
NA,TRBV5-1,TRBJ1-3,CASSPGTEGNTIYF
NA,TRBV6-1,TRBJ1-4,CASSESPAGGRGEKLFF
NA,TRBV27,TRBJ1-1,CASSSRQGKGRAEAFF
NA,TRBV2,TRBJ1-1,CASSGDSMNTEAFF
NA,TRBV6-5,TRBJ1-5,CATSRVRDQPQHF
NA,TRBV12-5,TRBJ2-7,CASGRDLPYEQYF
NA,TRBV6-2/TRBV6-3,TRBJ1-4,CASSYPGLGANEKLFF
NA,TRBV5-4,TRBJ2-3,CASSLGLAGGISTDTQYF
NA,TRBV20-1,TRBJ1-2,CRREGPGYTF
NA,TRBV9,TRBJ2-7,CASSVRLRDSVFSYEQYF
NA,TRBV7-9,TRBJ1-3,CASLARGHSGNTIYF
NA,TRBV28,TRBJ1-1,CASSSTGQGAAFF
NA,TRBV5-1,TRBJ2-3,CASHLGQGDTDTQYF
few,TRBV28,TRBJ1-3,CASSLKGAPSPIYF
NA,TRBV7-9,TRBJ2-1,CASSPRGTSVHNEQFF
few,TRBV3-1/TRBV3-2,TRBJ2-3,CASSQVAGGEQYF
NA,TRBV3-1/TRBV3-2,TRBJ1-6,CASSQVPPGLTFENSPLHF
NA,TRBV29-1,TRBJ2-1,CSVVEGARYNEQFF
NA,TRBV6-5,TRBJ2-5,CASSYRTDLKETQYF
once,TRBV12-3/TRBV12-4,TRBJ2-7,CASSKAIEQYF
NA,TRBV5-8,TRBJ2-3,CASSLRTSTDTQYF
NA,TRBV9,TRBJ1-1,CASSVAYGRGGTEAFF
once,TRBV5-1,TRBJ2-7,CASSLGGTSGRLYEQYF
few,TRBV7-3,TRBJ1-2,CASSLQGAELSNYGYTF
few,TRBV2,TRBJ1-4,CASSDTGANEKLFF
many,TRBV19,TRBJ2-1,CASKPAGYNEQFF
NA,TRBV4-1,TRBJ1-1,CASSQLTDRFDTEAFF
NA,TRBV6-5,TRBJ1-4,CASSYSRDRNNEKLFF
NA,TRBV5-1,TRBJ2-3,CASSLGLAGAKDTQYF
NA,TRBV11-3,TRBJ2-3,CASSSDSGPDTQYF
NA,TRBV2,TRBJ2-2,CASSEAWTELFF
NA,TRBV30,TRBJ2-7,CAWSREQGGVRAYEQYF
NA,TRBV10-3,TRBJ1-1,CAISGGVISTEAFF
once,TRBV7-3,TRBJ1-1,CASSSHDRGPTEAFF
NA,TRBV5-4,TRBJ1-2,CASSLAQILRQGAVGYTF